This T cell receptor beta chain was captured in a study of identical twins. The study, taken as a whole, reports: Sequences that were beta out-of-frame showed weaker excess twin sharing. Zero-insertion analyses were open to partial confounding by invariant MAIT and iNKT cells. Reduced insertions were recorded for abundant cord blood beta clonotypes, with no such pattern in memory repertoires.

As concerns this clonotype: Its specificity is unknown. A much larger clone sits a single nucleotide away, making a read error possible.

The CDR3 totals 17 residues. The germline V gene has CDR1 SSHAT and CDR2 FNYEAQ (reference sequence). A single record per CDR3 protein comes from TCRdb applying MiXCR to the 5' RACE reads. Of about 690,000 distinct CDR3 sequences in the sample, around 5.7% are singletons; the top ten hold around 1.9%. The clonotype originates from a man aged 18 to 29 in good health. This chain links TRBV7-7 with TRBJ2-1; D may be TRBD1 or TRBD2 (6 bases each). Material for sequencing was naive T cells sorted from blood. The CDR3 DNA reads TGTGCCAGCAGCTTAAGCCGCGAGAAAGGGGGGTACATTGAGCAGTTCTTC. Its translation: CASSLSREKGGYIEQFF.